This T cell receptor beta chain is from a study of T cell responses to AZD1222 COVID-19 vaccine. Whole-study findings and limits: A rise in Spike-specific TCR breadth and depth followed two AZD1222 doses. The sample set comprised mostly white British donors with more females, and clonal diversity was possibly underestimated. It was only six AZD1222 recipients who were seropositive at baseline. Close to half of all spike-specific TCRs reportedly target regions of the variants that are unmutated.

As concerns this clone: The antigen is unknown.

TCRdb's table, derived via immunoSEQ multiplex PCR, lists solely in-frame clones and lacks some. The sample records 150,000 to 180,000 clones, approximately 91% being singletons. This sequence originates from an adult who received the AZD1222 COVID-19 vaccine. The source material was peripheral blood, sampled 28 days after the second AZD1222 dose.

The CDR3 DNA reads TGTGCCAGCAGCGGACAGGTAACGACGGGCTACACCTTC. Protein product: CASSGQVTTGYTF. The chain joins TRBV7-9 to TRBJ1-2; TRBD1 matches 7 bases. In germline, CDR1 is SEHNR, CDR2 FQNEAQ (reference sequence). Losses at the gene ends were 5 bases for V and 8 bases for J; bases not matched to a gene: 8. This CDR3 is 13 amino acids long. Complete variable domain (other parts from reference TRBV7-9 and TRBJ1-2): DTGVSQNPRHKITKRGQNVTFRCDPISEHNRLYWYRQTLGQGPEFLTYFQNEAQLEKSRLLSDRFSAERPKGSFSTLEIQRTEQGDSAMYLCASSGQVTTGYTFGSGTRLTVV.